Below, 26 T cell receptor beta chains from the same sample are listed, as sequenced in a study of beta chain features in type 1 diabetes. The investigators reverse transcribed all of the isolated RNA, so they sequenced expressed TCRB transcripts. Clones were read by immunoSEQ multiplex PCR, and TCRdb kept only the in-frame ones, dropping some. Of about 160,000 clones in the sample, just over 9% were seen once. Sequences were obtained from central memory CD4+ T cells from blood. The receptors were gathered from a young woman in good health.

J is TRBJ1-3 and V is TRBV28, with a possible D match to TRBD1 (5 bases). Germline loops: CDR1 MDHEN, CDR2 SYDVKM. The CDR3 sequence is 17 residues long. V lost 7 bases, J lost 0 bases, and 19 bases lay in between. CDR3 sequence: CASTPGSGPRSGNTIYF. CDR3 DNA sequence: TGTGCCAGCACCCCCGGTTCAGGGCCCCGCTCTGGAAACACCATATATTTT.

This clone appeared a few times. The chain has TRBV6-5 and TRBJ1-5; D is undetermined. The V end was cut by 0 bases, the J end by 5 bases, with 14 bases between. Per germline, CDR1 MNHEY and CDR2 SVGAGI. The CDR3 contains 16 residues. CDR3 coding DNA: TGTGCCAGCAGTTACTCGGCGGAGGGCGCGGATCAGCCCCAGCATTTT. Translation: CASSYSAEGADQPQHF.

This clone showed up just a few times. The DNA of the CDR3 is TGTGCCAGCAGCTACACGCGGCAAGAGACCCAGTACTTC. Amino acid sequence: CASSYTRQETQYF. The chain has TRBV11-2 and TRBJ2-5; no clear D. The CDR3 covers 13 residues. Germline CDR1 and CDR2: SGHAT and FQNNGV. V lost 4 bases, J lost 2 bases, and 8 bases lay in between. The full variable domain, its missing parts supplied by reference TRBV11-2 and TRBJ2-5, is EAGVAQSPRYKIIEKRQSVAFWCNPISGHATLYWYQQILGQGPKLLIQFQNNGVVDDSQLPKDRFSAERLKGVDSTLKIQPAKLEDSAVYLCASSYTRQETQYFGPGTRLLVL.

In its sample, this clone was seen a few times. The chain couples TRBV5-6 to TRBJ1-4; perhaps TRBD1 as D (5 bases). V lost 0 bases and J 7 bases, leaving 13 bases between the germline ends. Per the germline V gene, CDR1 is SGHDT and CDR2 is YYEEEE. The CDR3 length is 15 residues. As DNA, the CDR3 is TGTGCCAGCAGCTTGGCTTCGGAAGGGGCTGAAAAACTGTTTTTT. Its translation: CASSLASEGAEKLFF.

This clone was picked up many times. Other DNA variants within this sample encode the same CDR3. V usage is TRBV4-3 and J usage is TRBJ1-1, with D maybe TRBD1 (6 bases). Trimming took off 0 bases at V and 4 bases at J, with 6 bases between the two ends. Germline lookup yields CDR1 LGHNA and CDR2 YSLEER. The length of the CDR3 is 13 residues. The CDR3 DNA sequence: TGCGCCAGCAGCCAAGAAGGGGGCACTGAAGCTTTCTTT. Protein product: CASSQEGGTEAFF.

The chain recombines TRBV4-2 with TRBJ2-1, with 8 bases lining up with TRBD2. Germline CDR1 reads LGHNA; CDR2 reads YNFKEQ. This CDR3 is 17 amino acids long. V shed 0 bases and J 8 bases; nucleotides not matched to a gene: 12. The DNA for the CDR3 is TGTGCCAGCAGCCAAGAGTCGGGGGGGCCAAGATCCCATGAGCAGTTCTTC. Translating it yields CASSQESGGPRSHEQFF.

As DNA, the CDR3 is TGTGCCAGCACCAAAGCCCCGGACACCTATAACTATGGCTACACCTTC. It translates to CASTKAPDTYNYGYTF. The V gene is TRBV7-9, the J gene TRBJ1-2; D possibly corresponds to TRBD1 (5 bases). Germline lookup yields CDR1 SEHNR and CDR2 FQNEAQ (reference sequence). V was cut by 7 bases and J by 1 base, with 19 bases left in between. CDR3 length equals 16 residues.

Only a few counts were recorded for this clone. The rearrangement links TRBV9 to TRBJ1-2, with TRBD1 as a possible D gene (6 bases). Per germline, CDR1 SGDLS and CDR2 YYNGEE. The CDR3 is 14 residues long. V gave up 4 bases and J gave up 7 bases, with 17 bases separating them. The CDR3 sequence: CASSSRPGAGGYTF. The CDR3 region has the DNA TGTGCCAGCAGCTCCCGCCCAGGGGCAGGTGGCTACACCTTC.

The rearrangement joins TRBV2 to TRBJ2-3; D is unclear. This CDR3 comprises 12 residues. CDR1 SNHLY and CDR2 FYNNEI come from the germline V gene. V lost 7 bases and J lost 2, with 7 bases in between. DNA of the CDR3: TGTGCCAGCAACCTAAACACAGATACGCAGTATTTT. The encoded protein is CASNLNTDTQYF.

This clone was counted only a few times. The chain joins TRBV19 to TRBJ1-2; tentative D call: TRBD1 (5 bases). The CDR3 is 11 amino acids. Germline CDR1 LNHDA, CDR2 SQIVND (reference sequence). The CDR3 nucleotides read TGTGGGTCAGGGCGAGGAGAAGGCTACACCTTC. Residues: CGSGRGEGYTF.

The chain has TRBV11-3 and TRBJ2-1; D is perhaps TRBD2 (6 bases). Germline values: CDR1 SGHNT, CDR2 YENEEA. This CDR3 comprises 15 residues. V was cut by 1 base and J by 3 bases, with 10 bases left in between. CDR3 nucleotide sequence: TGTGCCAGCAGCTTAGGCGGGGCCGGCTACAATGAGCAGTTCTTC. Its protein product is CASSLGGAGYNEQFF.

The V call is TRBV19, the J call TRBJ2-7, with D maybe TRBD2 (6 bases). V was pared by 4 bases and J by 2 bases, with 9 bases between. Germline CDR1 and CDR2: LNHDA and SQIVND (reference sequence). CDR3 size: 13 residues. CDR3 nucleotide sequence: TGTGCCAGTAGTAGGCGGGGTACCTACGAGCAGTACTTC. Its protein is CASSRRGTYEQYF. Variable domain in full (rest from reference TRBV19 and TRBJ2-7): DGGITQSPKYLFRKEGQNVTLSCEQNLNHDAMYWYRQDPGQGLRLIYYSQIVNDFQKGDIAEGYSVSREKKESFPLTVTSAQKNPTAFYLCASSRRGTYEQYFGPGTRLTVT.

This sequence joins TRBV29-1 and TRBJ2-1; 9 nucleotides agree with TRBD1. The J segment lost 0 bases and the V segment lost 6 bases, leaving 9 bases of the junction unmatched. This CDR3 contains 16 residues. Germline CDR1 and CDR2: SQVTM and ANQGSEA. In nucleotides, the CDR3 is TGCAGCGTCAATCGGGACAGGGCGAACTCCTACAATGAGCAGTTCTTC. The encoded protein is CSVNRDRANSYNEQFF.

This chain uses TRBV15 with TRBJ2-5, with 8 positions matching TRBD2. V trimming: 1 base; J trimming: 8 bases; junction bases outside the gene matches: 9. This CDR3 contains 15 residues. Per germline, CDR1 LNHNV and CDR2 YYDKDF (reference sequence). The DNA of the CDR3 is TGTGCCACCAGCAGAGCAGGGCGGGGGGAAGGAACCCAGTACTTC. Its protein product is CATSRAGRGEGTQYF.

This sequence joins TRBV19 and TRBJ2-3; tentatively, D is TRBD2 (6 bases). The CDR3 spans 16 residues. Germline V gives CDR1 LNHDA, CDR2 SQIVND (reference sequence). The V end was cut by 7 bases, the J end by 0 bases, with 17 bases between. The DNA for the CDR3 is TGTGCCAGTATTGATCGTGGGACTTTTAGCACAGATACGCAGTATTTT. Its protein is CASIDRGTFSTDTQYF.

This clone was observed a handful of times. The CDR3 DNA sequence: TGCGCCAGCAGCTTGGATCCAGGGAAAAGTCAGCCCCAGCATTTT. Its protein is CASSLDPGKSQPQHF. The J gene is TRBJ1-5, the V gene TRBV5-1; D may be TRBD1 (5 bases). Trimming left V 0 bases short and J 6 bases short, with 13 bases between. Germline V gene lookup returns CDR1 SGHRS and CDR2 YFSETQ. The CDR3 has 15 residues.

The chain combines TRBV12-5 with TRBJ2-1; 11 bases are shared with TRBD2. The V segment lost 1 base and the J segment 16 bases; nucleotides outside the gene matches: 9. The V gene's germline CDR1 is LGHNT and CDR2 FRNRAP. There are 14 residues in the CDR3. The CDR3 coding sequence is TGTGCTAGTGGTTTGGACGACGGACTAGCGGGTTTTTTCTTC. Its translation is CASGLDDGLAGFFF.

This clone came up a few times. This chain connects TRBV6-6 to TRBJ2-7, with a tentative D call TRBD2 (6 bases). The V end was cut by 7 bases, the J end by 0 bases, with 13 bases between. Germline lookup yields CDR1 MNHNY and CDR2 SVGAGI (reference sequence). The CDR3 is 14 residues long. This chain's CDR3 is CASTLGGASYEQYF. The CDR3 DNA reads as TGTGCCAGCACCCTGGGCGGGGCCTCCTACGAGCAGTACTTC.

To note about this clone: One end of the junction does not line up with germline, which may come from a read error. This chain joins TRBV5-1 and TRBJ2-2; maybe TRBD2 (5 bases). The V gene's germline CDR1 is SGHRS and CDR2 YFSETQ. The CDR3 has 14 residues. The CDR3 DNA reads TGCGCCAGCACCATGACTGCGAACACCGGGAAGCTGTTTTTT. Protein sequence: CASTMTANTGKLFF. The full variable domain, with the rest looked up from reference TRBV5-1 and TRBJ2-2, is KAGVTQTPRYLIKTRGQQVTLSCSPISGHRSVSWYQQTPGQGLQFLFEYFSETQRNKGNFPGRFSGRQFSNSRSEMNVSTLELGDSALYLCASTMTANTGKLFFGEGSRLTVL.

The chain is built from TRBV5-1 and TRBJ2-1; possible D gene TRBD2, 5 bases. This CDR3 region has 15 residues. CDR1 and CDR2 from the germline V gene are SGHRS and YFSETQ. V lost 4 bases and J 0 bases, leaving 11 bases between the germline ends. CDR3 amino acids: CASSIREFSYNEQFF. The CDR3 coding sequence is TGCGCCAGCAGCATCCGGGAATTCTCCTACAATGAGCAGTTCTTC.

The J gene is TRBJ2-1, the V gene TRBV7-3; 7 bases are a match to TRBD1. This CDR3 is 16 amino acids long. With 2 bases clipped from V and 0 bases from J, the junction kept 4 bases outside the gene matches. CDR1 is SGHTA and CDR2 is FQGTGA in the germline V gene. The CDR3 sequence: CASSLEGQSSYNEQFF. For the CDR3, the DNA is TGTGCCAGCAGCTTAGAGGGACAGAGCTCCTACAATGAGCAGTTCTTC.

The rearrangement links TRBV5-1 to TRBJ2-1, with 8 bases fitting TRBD2. V dropped 2 bases and J dropped 5; count of bases not matched to a gene: 3. The CDR3 runs 14 residues. CDR1 and CDR2 (germline): SGHRS, YFSETQ. Written as DNA, the CDR3 is TGCGCCAGCAGCTTACAGACTAGCGACAATGAGCAGTTCTTC. As protein: CASSLQTSDNEQFF. The full variable domain, in which reference TRBV5-1 and TRBJ2-1 provide the parts outside the CDR3, is KAGVTQTPRYLIKTRGQQVTLSCSPISGHRSVSWYQQTPGQGLQFLFEYFSETQRNKGNFPGRFSGRQFSNSRSEMNVSTLELGDSALYLCASSLQTSDNEQFFGPGTRLTVL.

The chain carries TRBV19 and TRBJ1-1, with D possibly matching TRBD1 (6 bases). This CDR3 is 15 amino acids long. V was shortened by 0 bases and J by 5 bases, with 13 bases between the two germline ends. CDR1 is LNHDA and CDR2 is SQIVND in the germline V gene (reference sequence). The CDR3 loop is CASSIDGGARTEAFF. For the CDR3, the DNA is TGTGCCAGTAGTATAGATGGGGGGGCGAGGACTGAAGCTTTCTTT.

This clone was seen a handful of times. V and J are TRBV4-1 and TRBJ2-1; TRBD1 matches at 7 bases. This CDR3 comprises 15 residues. With 3 bases clipped from V and 0 bases from J, the junction kept 2 bases outside the gene matches. CDR1 MGHRA and CDR2 YSYEKL come from the germline V gene. CDR3 bases: TGCGCCAGCAGCCACGACAGGGCCTCCTACAATGAGCAGTTCTTC. Its protein is CASSHDRASYNEQFF.

V usage is TRBV29-1 and J usage is TRBJ2-3, with a possible D match to TRBD1 (6 bases). V was shortened by 8 bases and J by 5 bases, with 17 bases between the two germline ends. The CDR3 consists of 13 residues. CDR1 is SQVTM and CDR2 is ANQGSEA in the germline V gene. The CDR3 DNA reads TGCAGCCACCGGGACAACCTGCGAGATACGCAGTATTTT. Amino acids: CSHRDNLRDTQYF.

The rearrangement joins TRBV6-1 to TRBJ1-1; the D is unclear. Per the germline V gene, CDR1 is MNHNS and CDR2 is SASEGT. V was trimmed by 5 bases and J by 8 bases, leaving 9 bases between them. The CDR3 covers 11 residues. CDR3 sequence: CASSSRMEAFF. Written as DNA, the CDR3 is TGTGCCAGCAGTTCCAGGATGGAAGCTTTCTTT.